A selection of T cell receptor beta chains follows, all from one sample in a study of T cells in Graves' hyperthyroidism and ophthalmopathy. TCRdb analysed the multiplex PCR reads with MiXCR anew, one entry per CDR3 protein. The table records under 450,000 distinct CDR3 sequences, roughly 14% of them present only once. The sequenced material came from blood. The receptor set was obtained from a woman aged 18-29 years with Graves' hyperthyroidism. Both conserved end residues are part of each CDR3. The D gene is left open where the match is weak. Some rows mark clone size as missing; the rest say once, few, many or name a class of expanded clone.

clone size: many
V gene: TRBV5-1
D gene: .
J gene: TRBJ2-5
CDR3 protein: CASGNGQPRETQYF
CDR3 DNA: TGCGCCAGCGGTAACGGACAACCTCGGGAGACCCAGTACTTC

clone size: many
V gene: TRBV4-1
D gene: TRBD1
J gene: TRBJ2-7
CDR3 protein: CASSQASGTGFYEQYF
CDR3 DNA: TGCGCCAGCAGCCAAGCGTCCGGGACAGGGTTCTACGAGCAGTACTTC

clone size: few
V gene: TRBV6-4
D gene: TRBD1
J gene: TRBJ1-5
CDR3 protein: CARGTGRRKRGNQPQHF
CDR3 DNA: TGTGCCAGGGGGACAGGGCGGAGGAAGAGGGGCAATCAGCCCCAGCATTTT

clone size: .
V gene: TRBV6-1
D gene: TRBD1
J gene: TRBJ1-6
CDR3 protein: CASSPTGVGSPLHF
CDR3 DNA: TGTGCCAGCAGCCCGACAGGGGTAGGTTCACCCCTCCACTTT

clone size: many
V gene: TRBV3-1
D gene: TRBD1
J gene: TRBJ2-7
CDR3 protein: CASSQGTGYEQYF
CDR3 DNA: TGTGCCAGCAGCCAAGGGACAGGCTACGAGCAGTACTTC

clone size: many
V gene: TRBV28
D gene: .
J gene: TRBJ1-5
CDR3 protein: CASSHTGLELNQPQHF
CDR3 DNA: TGTGCCAGCAGTCATACGGGACTGGAGTTAAATCAGCCCCAGCATTTT

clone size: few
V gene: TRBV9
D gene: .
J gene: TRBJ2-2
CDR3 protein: CASSVLKATGELFF
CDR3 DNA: TGTGCCAGCAGCGTATTAAAGGCGACCGGGGAGCTGTTTTTT

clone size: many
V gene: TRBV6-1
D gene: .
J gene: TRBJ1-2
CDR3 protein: CASSPGGITNYGYTF
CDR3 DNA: TGTGCCAGCAGTCCTGGAGGGATAACTAACTATGGCTACACCTTC

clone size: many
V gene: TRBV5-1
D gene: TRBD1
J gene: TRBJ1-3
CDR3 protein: CASRGGTGAHSGNTIYF
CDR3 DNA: TGCGCCAGCAGAGGTGGGACAGGGGCGCACTCTGGAAACACCATATATTTT

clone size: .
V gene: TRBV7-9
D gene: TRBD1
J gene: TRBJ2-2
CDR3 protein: CASSLTAGGTNTGELFF
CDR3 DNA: TGTGCCAGCAGCTTAACGGCAGGGGGCACGAACACCGGGGAGCTGTTTTTT

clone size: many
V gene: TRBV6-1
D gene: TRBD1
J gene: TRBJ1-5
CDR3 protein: CASSEARTGNQPQHF
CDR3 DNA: TGTGCCAGCAGTGAAGCGAGGACAGGTAATCAGCCCCAGCATTTT

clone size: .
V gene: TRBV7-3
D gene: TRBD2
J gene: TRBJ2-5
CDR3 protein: CASSPTSGGAKTQYF
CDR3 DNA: TGTGCCAGCAGCCCGACTAGCGGGGGGGCAAAGACCCAGTACTTC

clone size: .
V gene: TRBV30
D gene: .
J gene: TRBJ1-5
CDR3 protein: CAWARGGTGNQPQHF
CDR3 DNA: TGTGCCTGGGCTAGGGGGGGCACGGGCAATCAGCCCCAGCATTTT

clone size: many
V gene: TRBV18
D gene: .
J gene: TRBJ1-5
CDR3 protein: CASSPRNGESAQHF
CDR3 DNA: TGTGCCAGCTCACCCCGGAACGGGGAATCAGCCCAGCATTTT

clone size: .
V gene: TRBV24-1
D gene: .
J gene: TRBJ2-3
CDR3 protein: CATSDFRGRGSTQYF
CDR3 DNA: TGTGCCACCAGTGATTTTCGAGGGAGAGGAAGTACGCAGTATTTT

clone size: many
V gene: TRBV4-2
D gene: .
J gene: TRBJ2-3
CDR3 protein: CASSQDPGASADTQYF
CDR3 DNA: TGTGCCAGCAGCCAAGATCCAGGGGCGAGCGCAGATACGCAGTATTTT